This record looks at one TCR beta chain sequence and its context. The data stem from a study of OX40 agonist ivuxolimab in advanced cancers. Sequencing used immunoSEQ multiplex PCR; TCRdb keeps in-frame clones, though not all of them. The data show roughly 120,000 clones, 85% to 95% seen once. V dropped 6 bases and J dropped 6 bases, with 15 bases sitting between them. This CDR3 has 13 residues. Looked up from germline, CDR1 is MNHEY and CDR2 is SVGAGI. The sequence was obtained from an adult with an advanced solid tumor such as melanoma, head and neck, liver or kidney cancer. Sequenced here: CD4+ or CD8+ T cells sorted from blood, sampled in a trial of the OX40 agonist ivuxolimab. The genes are TRBV6-5 and TRBJ2-7; a possible D gene is TRBD1 (6 bases). In DNA, the CDR3 is TGTGCCAGCAGAGGCCCACAGGGCCTCGAGCAGTACTTC. Its protein is CASRGPQGLEQYF.